One sample yielded the 7 T cell receptor beta chains listed below, sequenced in a study of blood T cell repertoires in COVID-19. Clones were sequenced by immunoSEQ multiplex PCR, and TCRdb holds only the in-frame ones, with some missing. Of 95,000 to 110,000 clones listed, roughly 90% are singletons. The sequencing sample was made of peripheral blood. All receptors come from a man in his forties with active or convalescent COVID-19.

The DNA of the CDR3 is TGTGCCAGCAGCCAAATCGTAATGAACACTGAAGCTTTCTTT. It encodes CASSQIVMNTEAFF. The rearrangement links TRBV3-1 (or the pseudogene TRBV3-2) to TRBJ1-1, with D uncertain. This CDR3 region has 14 residues. V lost 2 bases to trimming and J lost 0 bases, with 7 bases between them. Germline-derived CDR1 and CDR2 are LGHDT and YNNKEL (reference sequence).

This sequence joins TRBV7-3 and TRBJ2-1, with D perhaps matching TRBD1 (5 bases). V shed 2 bases and J shed 12 bases, with 14 bases lying between them. This CDR3 has 13 amino acids. Germline V CDR1 and CDR2: SGHTA, FQGTGA. The CDR3 DNA reads as TGTGCCAGCAGCTTAGACGGCGGTCAGGGGCAGTTCTTC. Its translation: CASSLDGGQGQFF.

The chain links TRBV6-2 or TRBV6-3 to TRBJ2-5; 8 bases align to TRBD1. CDR1 MNHEY and CDR2 SVGEGT come from the germline V gene. There are 14 residues in the CDR3. After removal of 2 bases from V and 5 bases from J, the junction contained 4 bases not matched to a gene. The CDR3, as DNA: TGTGCCAGCAGTTACCAGGGGGCGGGGGAGACCCAGTACTTC. It encodes CASSYQGAGETQYF.

This clone came up many times. The rearrangement links TRBV5-1 to TRBJ2-3; 9 nucleotides line up with TRBD1. V was pared by 6 bases and J by 4 bases, with 6 bases of the junction left unmatched. This CDR3 has 14 residues. Per the germline V gene, CDR1 is SGHRS and CDR2 is YFSETQ. The CDR3 reads CASIPTGGADTQYF. In DNA form, the CDR3 reads TGCGCCAGCATCCCGACAGGGGGGGCAGATACGCAGTATTTT.

This rearrangement joins TRBV25-1 to TRBJ2-3; unclear D gene. The germline V gene encodes CDR1 MGHDK and CDR2 SYGVNS. The CDR3 runs 13 residues. Trimming took off 4 bases at V and 4 bases at J, with 9 bases between the two ends. CDR3 in amino acids: CASSVLQADTQYF. CDR3 nucleotides: TGTGCCAGCAGTGTTTTACAAGCAGATACGCAGTATTTT.

V and J are TRBV30 and TRBJ2-3; no definite D call. The CDR3 sequence is 12 residues long. CDR1 is GTSNPN and CDR2 is SVGIG in the germline V gene (reference sequence). V gave up 2 bases and J gave up 6 bases, with 9 bases separating them. The CDR3 reads CAWSPSQDTQYF. In nucleotides, the CDR3 is TGTGCCTGGAGTCCCTCTCAGGATACGCAGTATTTT.

This clone occurred once. This chain links TRBV7-9 with TRBJ1-2, with a tentative D call TRBD1 (5 bases). Between the trimmed V and J ends, which lost 6 bases and 4 bases, there was a span of 9 bases. CDR3 length equals 12 residues. Germline V gene lookup returns CDR1 SEHNR and CDR2 FQNEAQ (reference sequence). CDR3 sequence: CASSDSTYGYTF. CDR3 DNA sequence: TGTGCCAGCAGTGACAGTACCTATGGCTACACCTTC.